Given below is one T cell receptor (beta chain) in context. The data originate from a study of blood T cell repertoires in COVID-19. Study overall: T cells, B-cell-depleted T cells, or PBMCs provided the cDNA or gDNA that served as material.

Sequencing used immunoSEQ multiplex PCR; TCRdb keeps in-frame clones, though not all of them. The sample includes roughly 100,000 clones, roughly 90% of them seen just once. This CDR3 region has 18 residues. The V segment lost 2 bases and the J segment 7 bases; nucleotides outside the gene matches: 15. In germline, CDR1 is SEHNR, CDR2 FQNEAQ (reference sequence). The sequenced sample was peripheral blood. The source is a human donor in a cohort sampled during active COVID-19. The V gene is TRBV7-9, the J gene TRBJ1-2; 11 nucleotides line up with TRBD1. CDR3 region: CASSLTLPGGQGARGYTF. In DNA, the CDR3 is TGTGCCAGCAGCTTAACGCTCCCAGGTGGACAGGGGGCGCGTGGCTACACCTTC.